This T cell receptor beta chain originates from a study of beta chain features in type 1 diabetes. At the level of the study: Sorted cells from all samples, numbering some 99,000,000, were examined.

On this clone itself: Its antigen remains unknown.

Isolated RNA was reverse transcribed in full, so expressed TCRB transcripts were sequenced. Data came from immunoSEQ multiplex PCR; TCRdb stores just in-frame clones and leaves some out. The sample lists 150,000 to 200,000 clones, more than 60% occurring once. Looked up from germline, CDR1 is SGHNT and CDR2 is YYREEE (reference sequence). The CDR3 is made up of 14 amino acids. Trimming removed 2 bases at V and 0 bases at J, with 8 bases between. Whole-study findings and limits: Junctions at VDJ sites from type 1 diabetes patients had fewer insertions and more deletions. Shortening that was moderate but significant affected the TCRB CDR3s of Type 1 diabetes patients in all four CD4+ subsets.

The origin of this receptor is a man between 25 and 39 years old with type 1 diabetes. J is TRBJ1-1 and V is TRBV5-4; D remains ambiguous. Sample: naive CD4+ T cells from blood. This CDR3 is CASSFTLLNTEAFF. The CDR3 DNA reads as TGTGCCAGCAGCTTCACCCTTCTGAACACTGAAGCTTTCTTT.